Presented here are 7 T cell receptor beta chains from one specimen sequenced in a study of cytomegalovirus exposure and HLA in healthy donors. The primer mix had 60 Vbeta and 13 Jbeta primers. The method was immunoSEQ multiplex PCR; TCRdb's version includes in-frame clones alone and lacks a portion of them. The data hold roughly 200,000 clones, with roughly 78% observed a single time. Sequenced: PBMCs. The origin of the receptors is a boy younger than 18 in good health and CMV-seronegative.

This rearrangement joins TRBV5-6 to TRBJ1-2; no clear D. The CDR3 is made up of 13 amino acids. Germline V gene sequence: CDR1 SGHDT, CDR2 YYEEEE. Trimming took off 0 bases at V and 4 bases at J, with 7 bases between the two ends. The DNA of the CDR3 is TGTGCCAGCAGCTTGGTACGGGGCTATGGCTACACCTTC. Encoded protein: CASSLVRGYGYTF.

In its sample, this clone was seen a few times. The J gene is TRBJ2-5, the V gene TRBV11-3; D gene unclear. The CDR3 is made up of 13 amino acids. The germline V gene has CDR1 SGHNT and CDR2 YENEEA. With 1 base removed from V and 2 bases from J, the gap between germline ends came to 5 bases. The CDR3 is CASSLVAQETQYF. CDR3 DNA sequence: TGTGCCAGCAGCTTAGTCGCGCAAGAGACCCAGTACTTC.

The chain has TRBV30 and TRBJ1-4; D may be TRBD1 (6 bases). CDR3 size: 15 residues. V was cut by 2 bases and J by 0 bases, with 10 bases left in between. CDR1 is GTSNPN, CDR2 SVGIG, per germline (reference sequence). Written as DNA, the CDR3 is TGTGCCTGGAGTCCCTACAGGGCAACTAATGAAAAACTGTTTTTT. This gives the protein CAWSPYRATNEKLFF.

The rearrangement joins TRBV5-8 to TRBJ1-2; the match to TRBD1 covers 8 bases. This CDR3 spans 12 amino acids. Trimming at V came to 6 bases and at J to 8 bases, leaving 6 bases not matched to a gene. Germline V gene lookup returns CDR1 SGHTS and CDR2 YDEGEE. CDR3 in amino acids: CASILTGEGYTF. The CDR3 DNA reads TGTGCCAGCATCCTGACAGGGGAAGGCTACACCTTC.

CDR3 loop: CASSGLRTGGQPQHF. The CDR3 DNA follows: TGTGCCAGTAGTGGACTCAGGACAGGGGGTCAGCCCCAGCATTTT. V usage is TRBV19 and J usage is TRBJ1-5; TRBD1 aligns across 10 bases. Per the germline V gene, CDR1 is LNHDA and CDR2 is SQIVND (reference sequence). With 5 bases clipped from V and 6 bases from J, the junction kept 7 bases outside the gene matches. The CDR3 has 15 residues. Complete variable domain (other parts from reference TRBV19 and TRBJ1-5): DGGITQSPKYLFRKEGQNVTLSCEQNLNHDAMYWYRQDPGQGLRLIYYSQIVNDFQKGDIAEGYSVSREKKESFPLTVTSAQKNPTAFYLCASSGLRTGGQPQHFGDGTRLSIL.

This clone turned up a few times. The CDR3 spells CASSRESGAKNIQYF. CDR3 DNA sequence: TGTGCCAGCAGCCGAGAGAGTGGAGCCAAAAACATTCAGTACTTC. This chain joins TRBV6-6 and TRBJ2-4; D gene unclear. The CDR3 is 15 amino acids. V lost 6 bases and J lost 0, with 12 bases in between. Looked up from germline, CDR1 is MNHNY and CDR2 is SVGAGI (reference sequence).

The chain links TRBV5-4 to TRBJ1-1, with TRBD1 matching 7 bases. The germline gives CDR1 SGHNT, CDR2 YYREEE (reference sequence). The CDR3 contains 15 residues. Trimming at V came to 4 bases and at J to 1 base, leaving 7 bases not matched to a gene. The CDR3 spells CASSDFRTGNTEAFF. CDR3 nucleotides: TGTGCCAGCAGCGATTTCCGGACAGGGAACACTGAAGCTTTCTTT.